These 25 T cell receptor beta chains were all obtained from the same sample, sequenced in a study of blood T cell repertoires in COVID-19. The assay was immunoSEQ multiplex PCR, and TCRdb's table has in-frame clones only and misses some. The sample has 100,000 or so clones, around 79% seen once; the top ten hold 24%. The specimen sequenced was peripheral blood. The source of these receptors is a human donor in a cohort sampled during active COVID-19.

The V gene is TRBV24-1, the J gene TRBJ2-2; 8 bases map to TRBD2. This CDR3 contains 17 residues. With 2 bases clipped from V and 5 bases from J, the junction kept 9 bases outside the gene matches. Germline CDR1 KGHDR, CDR2 SFDVKD. This CDR3 reads CATSDSQGSGETGELFF. The CDR3 nucleotides read TGTGCCACCAGTGATTCCCAGGGTAGCGGGGAGACCGGGGAGCTGTTTTTT.

The chain combines TRBV7-2 with TRBJ2-1; 7 nucleotides match TRBD2. V dropped 5 bases and J dropped 6; count of bases not matched to a gene: 7. CDR1 and CDR2 (germline): SGHTA, FQGNSA. The CDR3 extends over 14 amino acids. The CDR3 protein is CASSQIRGVNEQFF. CDR3 DNA sequence: TGTGCCAGCAGCCAGATACGGGGGGTCAATGAGCAGTTCTTC.

This chain connects TRBV5-5 to TRBJ1-6; D gene unclear. The length of the CDR3 is 15 residues. Germline V CDR1 and CDR2: SGHKS, YYEKEE (reference sequence). V lost 1 base, J lost 5 bases, and 10 bases lay in between. CDR3 coding DNA: TGTGCCAGCAGCTTGATCAGTCCTGATAATTCACCCCTCCACTTT. Its protein product is CASSLISPDNSPLHF. Complete variable domain (other parts from reference TRBV5-5 and TRBJ1-6): DAGVTQSPTHLIKTRGQQVTLRCSPISGHKSVSWYQQVLGQGPQFIFQYYEKEERGRGNFPDRFSARQFPNYSSELNVNALLLGDSALYLCASSLISPDNSPLHFGNGTRLTVT.

The chain uses TRBV9 and TRBJ2-1; 8 bases line up with TRBD2. With 4 bases clipped from V and 4 bases from J, the junction kept 7 bases outside the gene matches. CDR3 length equals 15 residues. Germline values: CDR1 SGDLS, CDR2 YYNGEE. CDR3 loop: CASSYYSGVYNEQFF. CDR3 nucleotides: TGTGCCAGCAGCTATTATAGCGGGGTTTACAATGAGCAGTTCTTC.

A few counts support this clone. The chain has TRBV2 and TRBJ1-1; 7 positions agree with TRBD1. Per the germline V gene, CDR1 is SNHLY and CDR2 is FYNNEI. There are 13 residues in the CDR3. The V and J ends lost 3 bases and 5 bases, in that order; junction bases with no gene match: 3. The DNA of the CDR3 is TGTGCCAGCAGTGATTACAGGGGAACTGAAGCTTTCTTT. Protein sequence: CASSDYRGTEAFF.

This chain joins TRBV10-3 and TRBJ1-1; D is possibly TRBD1 (5 bases). V was shortened by 2 bases and J by 1 base, with 8 bases between the two germline ends. This CDR3 has 14 amino acids. Germline values: CDR1 ENHRY, CDR2 SYGVKD. The CDR3: CAISEVGGNTEAFF. The CDR3 bases are TGTGCCATCAGTGAGGTCGGGGGGAACACTGAAGCTTTCTTT.

The V and J genes are TRBV5-8 and TRBJ2-5; a weak D match, TRBD2 (5 bases). The CDR3 spans 10 residues. Trimming took 3 bases from V and 14 from J, leaving 11 bases between them. Per germline, CDR1 SGHTS and CDR2 YDEGEE. In DNA form, the CDR3 reads TGTGCCAGCAGCTCGCGGGCCGCATACTTC. Its protein product is CASSSRAAYF.

The V gene is TRBV7-2, the J gene TRBJ2-5; 8 bases fit TRBD1. Germline CDR1 SGHTA, CDR2 FQGNSA. V was clipped by 5 bases and J by 5 bases; unmatched bases: 10. The CDR3 is 15 residues long. CDR3 in amino acids: CASSPGPGGYETQYF. Written as DNA, the CDR3 is TGTGCCAGCAGCCCCGGCCCAGGGGGCTATGAGACCCAGTACTTC. The complete variable domain, with remaining parts taken from reference TRBV7-2 and TRBJ2-5, reads GAGVSQSPSNKVTEKGKDVELRCDPISGHTALYWYRQSLGQGLEFLIYFQGNSAPDKSGLPSDRFSAERTGGSVSTLTIQRTQQEDSAVYLCASSPGPGGYETQYFGPGTRLLVL.

The V and J genes are TRBV5-5 and TRBJ1-4; tentative D call: TRBD1 (5 bases). With 0 bases removed from V and 9 bases from J, the gap between germline ends came to 15 bases. The CDR3 sequence is 15 residues long. The germline V gene encodes CDR1 SGHKS and CDR2 YYEKEE (reference sequence). The DNA of the CDR3 is TGTGCCAGCAGCTTGGAAGTCAGGGTGATCCAAAAACTGTTTTTT. This translates into CASSLEVRVIQKLFF.

V and J are TRBV6-5 and TRBJ2-3; 7 bases line up with TRBD2. Germline CDR1 and CDR2: MNHEY and SVGAGI. Trimming cost V 9 bases and J 3 bases; bases outside gene matches: 6. The CDR3 runs 13 residues. CDR3 sequence: CASMRELTDTQYF. The DNA for the CDR3 is TGTGCCAGTATGCGGGAGCTTACAGATACGCAGTATTTT.

The chain couples TRBV7-2 to TRBJ2-7; no reliable D call. The V and J ends lost 2 bases and 6 bases respectively, with 5 bases between them. The CDR3 sequence is 11 residues long. The germline gives CDR1 SGHTA, CDR2 FQGNSA. The CDR3 coding sequence is TGTGCCAGCAGCTTACGGAGCGAGCAGTACTTC. Its translation is CASSLRSEQYF.

This clone was counted a single time. This chain's CDR3 is CASSISGNYEQYF. CDR3 sequence (DNA): TGTGCCAGTAGTATTAGCGGGAATTACGAGCAGTACTTC. This chain uses TRBV19 with TRBJ2-7, with 8 bases identical to TRBD2. The CDR3 totals 13 residues. Looked up from germline, CDR1 is LNHDA and CDR2 is SQIVND (reference sequence). The ends lost 3 bases at V and 4 bases at J; junction bases unmatched: 2.

This chain joins TRBV28 and TRBJ2-4; no clear D. V dropped 3 bases and J dropped 1 base, with 4 bases sitting between them. Germline lookup yields CDR1 MDHEN and CDR2 SYDVKM. The CDR3 is made up of 13 amino acids. As DNA, the CDR3 is TGTGCCAGCAGTTTCGGGGCCAAAAACATTCAGTACTTC. It encodes CASSFGAKNIQYF.

This clone was counted once. The chain uses TRBV30 and TRBJ2-5; perhaps TRBD1 as D (5 bases). This CDR3 has 12 amino acids. From germline, CDR1 is GTSNPN and CDR2 SVGIG (reference sequence). V was cut by 7 bases and J by 3 bases, with 12 bases left in between. For the CDR3, the DNA is TGTGCCTTGATCGACAGAAAAGAGACCCAGTACTTC. Its protein product is CALIDRKETQYF. The whole variable domain, filled in from reference TRBV30 and TRBJ2-5, reads SQTIHQWPATLVQPVGSPLSLECTVEGTSNPNLYWYRQAAGRGLQLLFYSVGIGQISSEVPQNLSASRPQDRQFILSSKKLLLSDSGFYLCALIDRKETQYFGPGTRLLVL.

V usage is TRBV7-3 and J usage is TRBJ2-3; 8 bases fit TRBD2. In germline, CDR1 is SGHTA, CDR2 FQGTGA. The J segment lost 7 bases and the V segment lost 5 bases, leaving 8 bases of the junction unmatched. CDR3 size: 14 residues. In nucleotides, the CDR3 is TGTGCCAGCAGCCTAAGCGGGAGCATGAATACGCAGTATTTT. As protein: CASSLSGSMNTQYF.

The CDR3 DNA is TGCAGCGTACGCGGGACAGGGGCTAATGAAAAACTGTTTTTT. Encoded protein: CSVRGTGANEKLFF. This chain joins TRBV29-1 and TRBJ1-4, with TRBD1 matching over 10 bases. Trimming removed 6 bases from V and 3 bases from J; junction bases left unmatched: 4. The germline V gene has CDR1 SQVTM and CDR2 ANQGSEA. This CDR3 has 14 amino acids.

The CDR3 DNA reads TGTGCCAGCAGTGAACAGGAATACAATGAGCAGTTCTTC. Translating gives CASSEQEYNEQFF. The genes are TRBV2 and TRBJ2-1; D not certain. This CDR3 has 13 residues. The germline V gene encodes CDR1 SNHLY and CDR2 FYNNEI. V was cut by 2 bases and J by 4 bases, with 6 bases left in between. The whole variable domain, remainder taken from reference TRBV2 and TRBJ2-1, is EPEVTQTPSHQVTQMGQEVILRCVPISNHLYFYWYRQILGQKVEFLVSFYNNEISEKSEIFDDQFSVERPDGSNFTLKIRSTKLEDSAMYFCASSEQEYNEQFFGPGTRLTVL.

The CDR3, as DNA: TGTGCCAGCAGTCCTCGGGCAACTAATGAAAAACTGTTTTTT. Encoded protein: CASSPRATNEKLFF. The rearrangement joins TRBV28 to TRBJ1-4; D unclear. The CDR3 extends over 14 amino acids. From germline, CDR1 is MDHEN and CDR2 SYDVKM. Trimming shortened V by 5 bases and J by 0 bases, and 7 bases separated the two germline ends.

The chain employs TRBV19 and TRBJ1-4, with 8 bases lining up with TRBD1. This CDR3 has 15 residues. Germline CDR1 LNHDA, CDR2 SQIVND (reference sequence). The ends lost 5 bases at V and 8 bases at J; junction bases unmatched: 10. The CDR3 region has the DNA TGTGCCAGTAGTCCGTGGACAGGGAGGCGAGAAAAACTGTTTTTT. Amino acids: CASSPWTGRREKLFF.

This clone was observed once. The V and J genes are TRBV7-9 and TRBJ2-3, with D perhaps matching TRBD2 (7 bases). V lost 5 bases and J 13 bases, leaving 22 bases between the germline ends. Germline CDR1 and CDR2: SEHNR and FQNEAQ (reference sequence). The CDR3 totals 14 residues. The CDR3 nucleotides read TGTGCCAGCAGCATCCTAGCGGAAAGGGGGAGGGAGTATTTT. This translates into CASSILAERGREYF. The variable domain in full, completed from reference TRBV7-9 and TRBJ2-3, reads DTGVSQNPRHKITKRGQNVTFRCDPISEHNRLYWYRQTLGQGPEFLTYFQNEAQLEKSRLLSDRFSAERPKGSFSTLEIQRTEQGDSAMYLCASSILAERGREYFGPGTRLTVL.

The rearrangement uses TRBV5-1 and TRBJ2-7; tentative D call: TRBD2 (6 bases). V was trimmed by 4 bases and J by 0 bases, leaving 14 bases between them. Per germline, CDR1 SGHRS and CDR2 YFSETQ. The CDR3 totals 15 residues. CDR3 protein: CASSVSGAASYEQYF. DNA for the CDR3: TGCGCCAGCAGCGTTAGCGGAGCGGCCTCCTACGAGCAGTACTTC.

The J gene is TRBJ1-6, the V gene TRBV6-4, with D tentatively TRBD1 (6 bases). The ends were cut back, 6 bases at V and 10 bases at J, with 16 bases in the middle. This CDR3 contains 14 residues. CDR1 is MRHNA and CDR2 is SNTAGT in the germline V gene. As DNA, the CDR3 is TGTGCCAGCAGCGTTGCAGGGGCTGGGTCACCCCTCCACTTT. Its protein product is CASSVAGAGSPLHF.

The chain couples TRBV7-8 to TRBJ1-4; TRBD1 agrees at 7 bases. V shed 5 bases and J 6 bases; nucleotides not matched to a gene: 3. The CDR3 runs 13 residues. Germline lookup yields CDR1 SGHVS and CDR2 FQNEAQ. CDR3 amino acids: CASSRGTDEKLFF. The CDR3 DNA is TGTGCCAGCAGCCGAGGGACAGATGAAAAACTGTTTTTT.

The chain links TRBV18 to TRBJ1-2; TRBD1 is a possible D gene (5 bases). Germline V gives CDR1 KGHSH, CDR2 LQKENI. CDR3 length: 12 residues. Trimming pared 1 base from V and 6 bases from J, leaving 6 bases between. DNA of the CDR3: TGTGCCAGCTCACCACAGGGGAATGGCTACACCTTC. This encodes CASSPQGNGYTF.

The chain joins TRBV2 to TRBJ1-6, with TRBD1 matching 7 bases. With V trimmed by 6 bases and J by 8 bases, 10 bases remained unmatched. CDR1 is SNHLY and CDR2 is FYNNEI in the germline V gene. This CDR3 has 15 residues. The CDR3 DNA reads TGTGCCAGCAGCGCATATAATGGACAGGATTCACCCCTCCACTTT. The encoded protein is CASSAYNGQDSPLHF.